Included here is one TCR beta chain sequence, with context. Antigen unknown. A multiplex PCR was run with 60 Vbeta primers and 13 Jbeta primers. The assay was immunoSEQ multiplex PCR, and TCRdb's table has in-frame clones only and misses some. The sample lists roughly 100,000 clones; more than 70% were seen once. This sample was taken from a study of cytomegalovirus exposure and HLA in healthy donors. Study background: Earlier, 150 million to 200 million T cells were analyzed, and around 100 million unique TCR beta sequences were found among them.

Regarding the study as a whole: The study flagged approximately 180 TCR beta chains as cytomegalovirus-associated.

Source material: PBMCs. This receptor was identified in a man in his forties or fifties in good health and CMV-seronegative.

CDR3 in amino acids: CASSEELITSGGAAGEQYF. The CDR3 region has the DNA TGTGCCAGCAGTGAGGAACTCATTACTAGCGGGGGGGCAGCGGGTGAGCAGTACTTC. V gene TRBV6-1 combines with J gene TRBJ2-7, with TRBD2 matching over 13 bases. The CDR3 covers 19 residues. V lost 3 bases to trimming and J lost 7 bases; unmatched junction nucleotides: 18. Germline values: CDR1 MNHNS, CDR2 SASEGT.